This is a list of T cell receptor beta chains from one sample in a study of T-cell reconstitution after alpha-beta-depleted transplantation in children. TCRdb called the PCR reads again in MiXCR, with one record for every CDR3 protein. The table records some 830,000 distinct CDR3 sequences, under 20% of them present only once. The sample was PBMCs, mostly from graft donor cells, taken 360 days after TCRalphabeta/CD19-depleted stem cell transplant. These receptors all stem from a male patient under 18 who had a stem cell transplant for acute lymphoblastic leukemia, so the T cells may come from the graft donor. Both conserved end residues are part of each CDR3. D genes are given only for firm matches. Size is stated for part of the rows, as once, few or many counts, or as a class when the clone is expanded.

d_gene | j_gene | v_gene | abundance | CDR3aa | CDR3nt
- | TRBJ1-1 | TRBV7-9 | few | CASRTENTEAFF | TGTGCCAGCAGGACGGAGAACACTGAAGCTTTCTTT
- | TRBJ2-2 | TRBV29-1 | many | CSVMLPGELFF | TGCAGCGTTATGCTACCCGGGGAGCTGTTTTTT
TRBD2 | TRBJ2-2 | TRBV3-1 | - | CASSPLSGTESGELFF | TGTGCCAGCAGCCCCCTGAGCGGGACCGAGTCCGGGGAGCTGTTTTTT
TRBD2 | TRBJ2-3 | TRBV5-1 | few | CASSLVAGEGTDTQYF | TGCGCCAGCAGCTTGGTAGCGGGAGAAGGAACAGATACGCAGTATTTT
- | TRBJ2-2 | TRBV5-1 | many | CASSPGPGGTGELFF | TGCGCCAGCAGCCCCGGCCCAGGGGGGACCGGGGAGCTGTTTTTT
TRBD1 | TRBJ2-7 | TRBV20-1 | - | CSASTPNRGKLREQYF | TGCAGTGCTAGTACCCCCAACAGGGGGAAACTACGCGAGCAGTACTTC
- | TRBJ2-3 | TRBV24-1 | - | CATTTTDTQYF | TGTGCCACCACGACCACAGATACGCAGTATTTT
TRBD2 | TRBJ2-1 | TRBV4-1 | - | CASSQQKGTSSYNEQFF | TGCGCCAGCAGCCAGCAAAAGGGGACTAGCTCCTACAATGAGCAGTTCTTC
TRBD2 | TRBJ2-7 | TRBV20-1 | - | CSASIMGSGTGYEQYF | TGCAGTGCTAGTATCATGGGTAGCGGGACGGGCTACGAGCAGTACTTC
TRBD1 | TRBJ1-4 | TRBV20-1 | few | CSAPRTGAEEKLFF | TGCAGTGCTCCTCGGACAGGGGCGGAAGAAAAACTGTTTTTT
- | TRBJ2-2 | TRBV4-1 | - | CASSHGTIWRPGELFF | TGCGCCAGCAGCCATGGAACGATTTGGCGGCCCGGGGAGCTGTTTTTT
- | TRBJ2-1 | TRBV4-1 | many | CASSGTSYNEQFF | TGCGCCAGCAGTGGGACTTCCTACAATGAGCAGTTCTTC
TRBD2 | TRBJ2-1 | TRBV20-1 | - | CSARVSGRQLNEQFF | TGCAGTGCTAGAGTAAGCGGGAGACAACTCAATGAGCAGTTCTTC
- | TRBJ2-7 | TRBV6-6 | - | CASSRWDIYEQYF | TGTGCCAGCAGCCGATGGGACATTTACGAGCAGTACTTC
- | TRBJ2-7 | TRBV7-8 | - | CASSLEGVVSYEQYF | TGTGCCAGCAGCTTAGAGGGGGTCGTCTCCTACGAGCAGTACTTC
TRBD2 | TRBJ2-3 | TRBV2 | few | CASSEIAGGIDTQYF | TGTGCCAGCAGTGAAATAGCGGGAGGGATAGATACGCAGTATTTT
- | TRBJ1-2 | TRBV5-1 | few | CASSLDVFYYGYTF | TGCGCCAGCAGCTTGGATGTGTTTTACTATGGCTACACCTTC
TRBD2 | TRBJ2-4 | TRBV4-1 | - | CASSQLLAGGVNIQYF | TGCGCCAGCAGCCAACTACTAGCGGGAGGGGTAAACATTCAGTACTTC
TRBD2 | TRBJ2-1 | TRBV19 | many | CASSVLKGLAGVPEQFF | TGTGCCAGTAGCGTATTAAAGGGACTAGCGGGAGTACCTGAGCAGTTCTTC
- | TRBJ2-3 | TRBV4-1 | - | CASSQVGRNRGTDTQYF | TGCGCCAGCAGCCAAGTTGGGCGAAACAGGGGCACAGATACGCAGTATTTT
- | TRBJ2-2 | TRBV19 | - | CASSIARPGELFF | TGTGCCAGTAGTATTGCTAGACCCGGGGAGCTGTTTTTT
- | TRBJ2-3 | TRBV12-3/TRBV12-4 | - | CASSLDRVGTDTQYF | TGTGCCAGCAGTTTAGACAGGGTGGGGACAGATACGCAGTATTTT
TRBD1 | TRBJ2-5 | TRBV7-2 | few | CASSSLQGVASAQYF | TGTGCCAGCAGCTCCCTACAGGGGGTCGCAAGCGCCCAGTACTTC
- | TRBJ1-2 | TRBV7-6 | few | CASSLVDLGDFNYGYTF | TGTGCCAGCAGCTTAGTCGATCTTGGGGATTTTAACTATGGCTACACCTTC
- | TRBJ1-1 | TRBV6-5 | - | CASIKSQGYTEAFF | TGTGCCAGCATTAAATCACAGGGTTACACTGAAGCTTTCTTT
- | TRBJ1-4 | TRBV9 | few | CASSVSPGGGGEKLFF | TGTGCCAGCAGCGTATCCCCGGGGGGAGGGGGTGAAAAACTGTTTTTT
TRBD1 | TRBJ2-3 | TRBV5-1 | few | CASRDRGYTQYF | TGCGCCAGCCGAGACAGGGGTTATACGCAGTATTTT
TRBD2 | TRBJ2-5 | TRBV5-1 | few | CASSETSPRETQYF | TGCGCCAGCAGCGAGACTAGCCCGAGGGAGACCCAGTACTTC
- | TRBJ2-1 | TRBV5-1 | - | CASSSRTISSYNEQFF | TGCGCCAGCAGCTCGCGGACTATAAGCTCCTACAATGAGCAGTTCTTC
- | TRBJ2-7 | TRBV9 | - | CASGVRDLGEQYF | TGTGCCAGCGGGGTCAGGGATCTTGGCGAGCAGTACTTC
- | TRBJ2-1 | TRBV7-6 | - | CASSPLRDNEQFF | TGTGCCAGCAGCCCCCTTAGGGACAATGAGCAGTTCTTC
- | TRBJ2-4 | TRBV28 | many | CASTGSLAKNIQYF | TGTGCCAGCACGGGTTCCCTAGCCAAAAACATTCAGTACTTC
- | TRBJ2-5 | TRBV18 | - | CASSPRQPNQETQYF | TGTGCCAGCTCACCAAGGCAACCAAACCAAGAGACCCAGTACTTC
- | TRBJ2-4 | TRBV6-1 | few | CASSESPLSTDIQYF | TGTGCCAGCAGTGAATCTCCCCTAAGTACGGACATTCAGTACTTC
- | TRBJ1-2 | TRBV3-1 | - | CASSHTYRTYGYTF | TGTGCCAGCAGCCACACTTACCGGACCTATGGCTACACCTTC
TRBD1 | TRBJ1-1 | TRBV6-5 | few | CASSYTTGVTEAFF | TGTGCCAGCAGTTACACGACAGGGGTAACTGAAGCTTTCTTT
- | TRBJ2-1 | TRBV7-3 | - | CASSQGQSYNEQFF | TGTGCCAGCAGTCAGGGACAATCCTACAATGAGCAGTTCTTC
- | TRBJ2-3 | TRBV5-1 | few | CASSLGTSFYTDTQYF | TGCGCCAGCAGCTTGGGTACCAGCTTTTACACAGATACGCAGTATTTT
- | TRBJ1-1 | TRBV7-9 | few | CASSSLGSLTMNTEAFF | TGTGCCAGCAGCTCCCTCGGATCCCTCACAATGAACACTGAAGCTTTCTTT
TRBD1 | TRBJ2-7 | TRBV27 | - | CASKAGTGAYEQYF | TGTGCCAGCAAAGCCGGGACAGGGGCCTACGAGCAGTACTTC
- | TRBJ2-7 | TRBV9 | - | CASSAGTRSPSEQYF | TGTGCCAGCAGCGCCGGGACGAGGTCACCATCCGAGCAGTACTTC
TRBD2 | TRBJ2-2 | TRBV29-1 | many | CSAPMGNSGRRRNTGELFF | TGCAGCGCGCCAATGGGGAATAGCGGGAGGCGTAGAAACACCGGGGAGCTGTTTTTT
- | TRBJ1-2 | TRBV5-1 | few | CASSPYDGPMTYGYTF | TGCGCCAGCAGTCCATACGACGGGCCTATGACCTATGGCTACACCTTC
TRBD2 | TRBJ2-1 | TRBV7-9 | few | CASRPSREGDNEQFF | TGTGCCAGCAGACCTTCGCGGGAGGGCGACAATGAGCAGTTCTTC
- | TRBJ1-2 | TRBV29-1 | many | CSVERRKDYGYTF | TGCAGCGTTGAGAGACGGAAAGACTATGGCTACACCTTC
- | TRBJ2-7 | TRBV10-3 | - | CAISDPGVSYEQYF | TGTGCCATCAGTGACCCCGGGGTCTCCTACGAGCAGTACTTC
- | TRBJ2-7 | TRBV5-1 | - | CASGQRSGFSEQYF | TGCGCCAGCGGGCAGAGGAGTGGTTTTTCCGAGCAGTACTTC
TRBD1 | TRBJ1-4 | TRBV27 | - | CASSLLQGRDEKLFF | TGTGCCAGCAGTCTCTTACAGGGGCGGGATGAAAAACTGTTTTTT
- | TRBJ2-7 | TRBV12-3/TRBV12-4 | few | CASRGVLYEQYF | TGTGCCAGCAGGGGGGTCTTGTACGAGCAGTACTTC
TRBD2 | TRBJ2-3 | TRBV15 | - | CATSLRRGADTDTQYF | TGTGCCACCAGCCTCCGGCGGGGGGCAGACACAGATACGCAGTATTTT
TRBD2 | TRBJ2-7 | TRBV24-1 | - | CATSDPREGDYEQYF | TGTGCCACCAGTGACCCCCGGGAGGGGGACTACGAGCAGTACTTC
- | TRBJ2-7 | TRBV12-3/TRBV12-4 | - | CASSSRGTGSYEQYF | TGTGCCAGCAGTTCCAGGGGTACAGGCTCCTACGAGCAGTACTTC
- | TRBJ2-3 | TRBV4-2 | - | CASSQFVEGADTQYF | TGTGCCAGCAGCCAGTTTGTAGAGGGAGCAGATACGCAGTATTTT